This T cell receptor beta chain originates from a study of CD8+ T cells in alopecia areata (dated by TCRdb to about 2018). The study in broad terms: Treated patients were enrolled in an open-label pilot trial of oral tofacitinib, 5 to 10 mg twice daily, for moderate-to-severe alopecia areata. Scalp clonality was compared among normal scalp (n=4), patchy alopecia areata scalp (n=8), and alopecia totalis/universalis scalp (n=8). The RNA source kit depended on sample type: the PAXgene miRNA kit for fixed scalp, the miRNeasy kit for PBMCs, and the RNeasy kit for mouse skin. The study used high-throughput TCRbeta sequencing to examine T cell clonal expansion in alopecia areata, in both the C3H/HeJ mouse model and human patients. For the treated patients, the SALT score, which quantifies what percentage of scalp surface area is affected, served as the measure of disease severity. Tofacitinib was given for 6 to 18 months, followed by 6 months of follow-up off drug to assess delayed response and recurrence. Biopsies were taken from tofacitinib-treated patients at baseline and again at 4 and 24 weeks into treatment, and several of those patients also had a later scalp biopsy. Amplification of TCRbeta CDR3 regions was done by immunoSEQ multiplex PCR using 35 Vbeta forward primers and 13 Jbeta reverse primers. Human TCRbeta sequencing covered scalp tissue and sorted CD4+ and CD8+ peripheral blood T cells from patchy and totalis/universalis alopecia areata patients and healthy controls.

Library generation was performed with the immunoSEQ multiplex PCR assay. RNA was extracted from all samples and reverse transcribed into cDNA as template for TCR sequencing. SuperScript III was used to make first-strand cDNA, primed with a 2:1 mix of oligo-dT and random hexamers. Amplification bias was assessed with a synthetic immune receptor repertoire, and residual bias was removed computationally. The paper's data handling went like this. After raw reads were preprocessed to remove errors, the CDR3 was defined following IMGT conventions as running from the conserved cysteine to phenylalanine. To get clonality, Shannon entropy was normalized by log2 of the number of productive unique TCRs and the result was subtracted from 1. Whether scalp clones were CD4 or CD8 was inferred by matching scalp TCRbeta sequences against CD4 and CD8 repertoires sorted from blood. The table was pulled from immuneACCESS by TCRdb, which kept in-frame rearrangements only. Such tables lose some clones; where checked, under half of the loss comes from unresolved V genes, and the rest has no known cause. Clonal size and the V and J genes are those of that table, whereas D and trimming came from the DNA. This sample has more than 150,000 clones in its table, and about 47% of those were observed once. Together, the top ten hold 9.5% to 13% of the sample.

V gives up 1 base and J gives up 4 bases, and the segment between their germline ends measures 5 bases. Spanning cysteine to phenylalanine, the CDR3 consists of 12 amino acids. This entry keeps only the CDR3 DNA: 36 bases, framed from base 1. Sequences SGHDN (CDR1) and FVKESK (CDR2) are obtained from the germline V gene. As regards this clone: No cognate antigen has been identified for it. Base qualities were left out, and no much larger clone turns up one base away.

Summary of the overall study and its limitations: TCR sequences shared between patients were less clear than in mice, possibly partly because of HLA diversity in the patient population. Resident alphabeta T cells in normal human skin are also sequenced, complicating scalp TCR repertoire analysis, unlike mouse skin dominated by gammadelta T cells. Because the treated cohort was small and included a single nonresponder, larger studies are needed to assess links between baseline CD8+ expansion and response. Scalp clonality and the number of expanded CD8+ clones among the top 100 scalp clones were significantly decreased by tofacitinib. Higher clonality and more expanded CD8+ clones were observed in lesional scalp than in normal scalp, particularly in alopecia totalis/universalis, a finding suggestive of antigenic drive. Many expanded lesional clones persisted in scalp and blood during tofacitinib treatment, which may partly explain relapse after stopping treatment.

The treatment or condition label here, explained by the study, means: oral pan-JAK inhibitor, 5-10 mg twice daily. Peripheral blood and lesional scalp punch biopsies were obtained from patients with alopecia areata. After PBMCs were isolated by density centrifugation and stained for CD3, CD4 and CD8, a FACSAria was used to sort CD4+ and CD8+ T cells. The sequence joins TRBV14 to TRBJ2-7, with no reliable assignment of the D segment. The clonotype comes from a human donor with alopecia areata. Material: CD8+ T cells sorted from blood, obtained around week 54, from a patient treated with tofacitinib. The DNA is TGTGCCAGCAGCCAAGCTTGGTACGAGCAGTACTTC. This gives the protein CASSQAWYEQYF.